This TCR beta chain was recorded in a study of sequential checkpoint blockade in melanoma. Turning to the study itself: Patients were randomized 1:1 to nivolumab-then-ipilimumab or ipilimumab-then-nivolumab first-line. Both treatment sequences were followed by maintenance nivolumab.

Treatment in this sample: randomized to nivolumab then ipilimumab (arm A) or the reverse (arm B). Patients had received no earlier DNA-damaging chemotherapy. Live CD3+CD8+ CD19− CD56− cells were sorted from PBMCs. Per the germline V gene, CDR1 is SGHNT and CDR2 is YENEEA. Germline trimming cut 7 bases from V and 5 bases from J; bases unmatched to any gene: 14. CDR3 length: 16 amino acids. Profiled with immunoSEQ multiplex PCR; TCRdb holds only in-frame clones, not every one. The top ten hold just over 25% of the sample, which has over 10,000 clones, less than 80% seen once. The input for sequencing was CD8+ T cells sorted from blood (inferred from file names), taken from a patient given nivolumab and ipilimumab in sequence. The TCR was taken from a human donor with melanoma. V and J are TRBV11-3 and TRBJ2-7, with 10 bases fitting TRBD1. This chain's CDR3 is CASTDYSTGGRDEQYF. In nucleotides, the CDR3 is TGTGCCAGCACCGACTACTCGACAGGGGGCAGGGACGAGCAGTACTTC.